This is a list of T cell receptor beta chains from one sample in a study of blood T cell repertoires in COVID-19. TCRdb keeps only in-frame clones here, not all; method: immunoSEQ multiplex PCR. The data contain 450,000 to 600,000 clones, roughly 87% of them seen just once; the ten biggest clones take up about 0.65%. Sequenced input: PBMCs or T cells enriched from blood (not recorded which). The receptors stem from a woman under 30 who had recovered from COVID-19. Each CDR3 is given with its conserved first and last residue. Each record gives: CDR3 protein, J gene, V gene.

CASSLGSGEETQYF TRBJ2-5 TRBV7-7
CASSRDRGNFDEQYF TRBJ2-7 TRBV25-1
CASSYGEATEAFF TRBJ1-1 TRBV6-5
CASSLGFGETQYF TRBJ2-5 TRBV7-9
CASSLAPYGYTF TRBJ1-2 TRBV7-2
CAIVGGNTEAFF TRBJ1-1 TRBV28
CASSHTGSQPQHF TRBJ1-5 TRBV11-3
CASSPPRGGDYQETQYF TRBJ2-5 TRBV18
CASSFGGNTIYF TRBJ1-3 TRBV5-8
CASSLGGLNNYGYTF TRBJ1-2 TRBV11-2
CAIGTGSSYNSPLHF TRBJ1-6 TRBV28
CASSEGQGAFTDTQYF TRBJ2-3 TRBV25-1
CASRRTGGEDTEAFF TRBJ1-1 TRBV6-5
CASSPVQGSGETQYF TRBJ2-5 TRBV7-2
CASSPSTLRGFSYYGYTF TRBJ1-2 TRBV27
CASSLQPGQGASEAFF TRBJ1-1 TRBV5-1
CASRTLKSQGFGNTIYF TRBJ1-3 TRBV28
CASSLSPGGGYTF TRBJ1-2 TRBV7-2
CASSNKGSWSPLHF TRBJ1-6 TRBV27
CASEGGWGYTF TRBJ1-2 TRBV28
CASSMTAYGYTF TRBJ1-2 TRBV19
CASSPKRHFGELFF TRBJ2-2 TRBV7-9
CSAEIGDFAFF TRBJ1-1 TRBV20-1